The sequence of this TCR beta chain was determined in a study of memory CD4+ T cells and cytomegalovirus serostatus. Per the original data handling: Out-of-frame sequences were removed, leaving roughly 2,200,000 distinct TCRbeta sequences. TCRdb keeps only in-frame clones here, not all; method: immunoSEQ multiplex PCR. V and J calls and clone size are given by that table; D and trimming were obtained from the DNA. The sample contains about 57,000 clones, under 80% of which appear only once. Trimming cost V 5 bases and J 1 base, with 9 bases left between them. The germline CDR1 and CDR2 sequences are SGHVS and FQNEAQ. The CDR3 is 14 residues long. The sort gate was single viable CD3+CD4+CD8-CD45RO+ cells for memory CD4+ T cells.

The receptor was derived from an adult in good health and CMV-seronegative. Source material: memory CD4+ T cells from blood. The V call is TRBV7-8, the J call TRBJ2-1, with D uncertain. The CDR3 loop is CASSRDGSYNEQFF. The CDR3, as DNA: TGTGCCAGCAGCCGCGACGGGTCCTACAATGAGCAGTTCTTC.